The TCR beta chain described here comes from a study of T cells in Graves' hyperthyroidism and ophthalmopathy. The CDR3 has 14 residues. Germline CDR1 reads SGHAT; CDR2 reads FQNNGV. The ends were cut back, 3 bases at V and 5 bases at J, with 14 bases in the middle. RNA transcripts gave rise to amplified TCR beta CDR3 regions. Initially, a first-round RT-PCR of the TCR CDR3 employed the HTBI primer set. TCRdb re-called the multiplex PCR reads with MiXCR, one entry per CDR3 protein. The repertoire has approximately 480,000 distinct CDR3 sequences, more than 20% of them found once; the top ten carry about 30%.

The TCR originated in a man younger than 35 with Graves' hyperthyroidism. Source material: blood. J is TRBJ2-7 and V is TRBV11-2, with D unclear. The CDR3 nucleotides read TGTGCCAGCAGCTTCCCTCAGGCCCGGGACGAGCAGTACTTC. This gives the protein CASSFPQARDEQYF.